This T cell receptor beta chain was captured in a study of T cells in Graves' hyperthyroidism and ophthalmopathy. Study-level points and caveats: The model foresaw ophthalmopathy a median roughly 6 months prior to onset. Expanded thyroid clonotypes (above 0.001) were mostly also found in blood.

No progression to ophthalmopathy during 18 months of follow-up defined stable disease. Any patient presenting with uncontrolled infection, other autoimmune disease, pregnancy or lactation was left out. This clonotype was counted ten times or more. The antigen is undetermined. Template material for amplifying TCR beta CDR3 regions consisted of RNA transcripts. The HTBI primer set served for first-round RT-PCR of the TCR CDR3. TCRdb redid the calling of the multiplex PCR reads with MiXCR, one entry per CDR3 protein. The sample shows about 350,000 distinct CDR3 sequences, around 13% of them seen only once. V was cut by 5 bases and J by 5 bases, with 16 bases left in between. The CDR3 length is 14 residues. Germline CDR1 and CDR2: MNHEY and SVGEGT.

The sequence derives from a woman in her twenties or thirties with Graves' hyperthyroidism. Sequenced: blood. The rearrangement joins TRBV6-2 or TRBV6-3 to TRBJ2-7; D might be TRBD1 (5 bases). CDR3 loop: CASSGWQGRNEQYF. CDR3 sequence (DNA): TGTGCCAGCAGTGGCTGGCAGGGTCGAAACGAGCAGTACTTC.